These 21 T cell receptor beta chains originate from one sample sequenced in a study of regulatory dendritic cells for organ transplantation. Using immunoSEQ multiplex PCR, the repertoire was profiled, and TCRdb retains in-frame clones only, with some absent. The sample consists of roughly 30,000 clones, under 90% of them appearing once. The sample taken for sequencing was naive CD8+ T cells from blood. The subset was: CD45RA+ naive T cells. These receptor sequences come from a human donor in good health.

The chain employs TRBV7-2 and TRBJ2-7, with TRBD2 identical over 9 bases. The CDR3 spans 15 residues. With V trimmed by 0 bases and J by 2 bases, 2 bases remained unmatched. Germline V lookup: CDR1 SGHTA, CDR2 FQGNSA. The CDR3: CASSLAPSGAYEQYF. The CDR3 bases are TGTGCCAGCAGCTTAGCGCCTAGCGGGGCCTACGAGCAGTACTTC.

V is TRBV9 and J is TRBJ2-3, with D maybe TRBD2 (6 bases). The CDR3 totals 16 residues. The germline CDR1 and CDR2 sequences are SGDLS and YYNGEE. Trimming cost V 4 bases and J 0 bases, with 15 bases left between them. The CDR3 reads CASSPGGARSTDTQYF. In nucleotides, the CDR3 is TGTGCCAGCAGCCCAGGAGGGGCCCGTAGCACAGATACGCAGTATTTT.

V usage is TRBV9 and J usage is TRBJ2-2, with 7 bases lining up with TRBD1. The CDR3 runs to 16 residues. Germline-derived CDR1 and CDR2 are SGDLS and YYNGEE. V shed 5 bases and J 5 bases; nucleotides not matched to a gene: 12. CDR3 sequence reads: CASRGRGQEATGELFF. CDR3 nucleotide sequence: TGTGCCAGCAGGGGAAGAGGACAGGAAGCGACCGGGGAGCTGTTTTTT.

This sequence joins TRBV6-5 and TRBJ1-2, with 8 bases matching TRBD1. V was clipped by 3 bases and J by 8 bases; unmatched bases: 8. Germline CDR1 reads MNHEY; CDR2 reads SVGAGI. This CDR3 is 14 amino acids long. CDR3 DNA: TGTGCCAGCAGTTATTTAGGACAGGGCGGCGGCTACACCTTC. Protein product: CASSYLGQGGGYTF.

A few counts support this clone. The genes are TRBV18 and TRBJ2-7; D perhaps matches TRBD1 (6 bases). Trimming cost V 0 bases and J 4 bases, with 13 bases left between them. The germline V gene has CDR1 KGHSH and CDR2 LQKENI. There are 15 residues in the CDR3. As DNA, the CDR3 is TGTGCCAGCTCACCACCACAGGGCACGATATACGAGCAGTACTTC. Translating it yields CASSPPQGTIYEQYF. The whole variable domain, filled in from reference TRBV18 and TRBJ2-7, reads NAGVMQNPRHLVRRRGQEARLRCSPMKGHSHVYWYRQLPEEGLKFMVYLQKENIIDESGMPKERFSAEFPKEGPSILRIQQVVRGDSAAYFCASSPPQGTIYEQYFGPGTRLTVT.

The chain carries TRBV7-6 and TRBJ1-3; 7 nucleotides match TRBD1. Germline loops: CDR1 SGHVS, CDR2 FNYEAQ. Germline trimming cut 2 bases from V and 0 bases from J; bases unmatched to any gene: 4. The CDR3 sequence is 16 residues long. CDR3 coding DNA: TGTGCCAGCAGCTTATTAGGGGGCCGCTCTGGAAACACCATATATTTT. Its protein is CASSLLGGRSGNTIYF.

This clone occurred once. V usage is TRBV25-1 and J usage is TRBJ1-4, with D perhaps matching TRBD1 (5 bases). Germline V lookup: CDR1 MGHDK, CDR2 SYGVNS. Trimming pared 7 bases from V and 8 bases from J, leaving 20 bases between. The CDR3 is 15 residues long. The CDR3 DNA reads TGTGCCAGCAAAGAATCGCGGGGAAGGGGCGAAAAACTGTTTTTT. It yields the protein CASKESRGRGEKLFF.

The gene calls are TRBV19 and TRBJ1-2; the match to TRBD1 covers 8 bases. Trimming took 3 bases from V and 5 from J; bases not matched to a gene: 5. The CDR3 is 14 residues long. Germline V lookup: CDR1 LNHDA, CDR2 SQIVND (reference sequence). Written as DNA, the CDR3 is TGTGCCAGTAGTATGGTCAGGGGGCATTATGGCTACACCTTC. Translated: CASSMVRGHYGYTF.

This chain connects TRBV29-1 to TRBJ2-2; TRBD1 matches at 10 bases. J lost 2 bases, V lost 4 bases, and 7 bases had no gene match. The CDR3 has 16 residues. Germline values: CDR1 SQVTM, CDR2 ANQGSEA. CDR3 sequence (DNA): TGCAGCGTTGCCCGGACAGGGGGTCCTAACACCGGGGAGCTGTTTTTT. Encoded protein: CSVARTGGPNTGELFF.

V gene TRBV4-3 combines with J gene TRBJ2-7; weak D call: TRBD1 (6 bases). The V gene lost 3 bases and the J gene lost 3 bases, with 9 bases spanning the gap. Germline-derived CDR1 and CDR2 are LGHNA and YSLEER. There are 13 residues in the CDR3. In DNA, the CDR3 is TGCGCCAGCAGCCATTCACAGGGCTACGAGCAGTACTTC. This codes for CASSHSQGYEQYF.

This clone was counted a few times. The chain recombines TRBV6-6 with TRBJ2-1, with 9 bases matching TRBD2. The J segment lost 7 bases and the V segment lost 10 bases, leaving 11 bases of the junction unmatched. The CDR3 is made up of 14 amino acids. Germline CDR1 reads MNHNY; CDR2 reads SVGAGI (reference sequence). DNA of the CDR3: TGTGCCATCTCCAATAGCGGGGGCCTTAATGAGCAGTTCTTC. It is translated as CAISNSGGLNEQFF.

The chain carries TRBV5-1 and TRBJ2-1, with D maybe TRBD1 (6 bases). Germline V gene data show CDR1 as SGHRS and CDR2 as YFSETQ. The CDR3 contains 15 residues. Trimming removed 0 bases at V and 1 base at J, with 8 bases between. The CDR3 DNA reads TGCGCCAGCAGCTTGGTAGGGGGTTCCTACAATGAGCAGTTCTTC. It yields the protein CASSLVGGSYNEQFF.

The chain has TRBV6-4 and TRBJ1-1, with 11 bases lining up with TRBD1. The CDR3 sequence is 14 residues long. The germline V gene has CDR1 MRHNA and CDR2 SNTAGT. Trimming at V came to 2 bases and at J to 5 bases, leaving 1 base not matched to a gene. CDR3 protein: CASSDGTGGTEAFF. As DNA, the CDR3 is TGTGCCAGCAGTGACGGGACAGGGGGAACTGAAGCTTTCTTT.

In this sample, this clone turned up a few times. V is TRBV7-9 and J is TRBJ1-4; D may be TRBD1 (6 bases). The CDR3 is 12 amino acids. Germline V lookup: CDR1 SEHNR, CDR2 FQNEAQ (reference sequence). Trimming took 8 bases from V and 6 from J, leaving 10 bases between them. The CDR3 sequence: CASSGVDEKLFF. CDR3 in DNA: TGTGCCAGCTCAGGGGTAGATGAAAAACTGTTTTTT.

The chain combines TRBV7-6 with TRBJ1-4, with 11 bases matching TRBD1. V lost 5 bases, J lost 11 bases, and 7 bases stayed unmatched. The CDR3 length is 14 residues. Germline CDR1 reads SGHVS; CDR2 reads FNYEAQ. CDR3: CASSLGQGVLKLFF. CDR3 DNA sequence: TGTGCCAGCAGCCTGGGACAGGGGGTTCTTAAACTGTTTTTT.

The table lists this clone with a count of one. The chain links TRBV7-6 to TRBJ2-6, with D possibly TRBD2 on 6 matching bases. Germline lookup yields CDR1 SGHVS and CDR2 FNYEAQ. V was pared by 3 bases and J by 4 bases, with 10 bases between. CDR3 length: 15 residues. This CDR3 reads CASSFGGTGANVLTF. The CDR3 DNA sequence: TGTGCCAGCAGCTTTGGGGGGACCGGGGCCAACGTCCTGACTTTC.

The CDR3 region is CASSYAGNEQFF. CDR3 nucleotides: TGTGCCAGCAGTTATGCGGGAAATGAGCAGTTCTTC. The genes are TRBV6-5 and TRBJ2-1; D perhaps matches TRBD2 (6 bases). Germline CDR1 reads MNHEY; CDR2 reads SVGAGI. The V end was cut by 3 bases, the J end by 7 bases, with 7 bases between. CDR3 length: 12 residues.

The rearrangement uses TRBV2 and TRBJ1-5; D not resolved. Germline-derived CDR1 and CDR2 are SNHLY and FYNNEI. V lost 7 bases and J lost 1, with 8 bases in between. CDR3 length: 13 amino acids. CDR3 bases: TGTGCCAGCAATGGGAGAAGCAATCAGCCCCAGCATTTT. It translates to CASNGRSNQPQHF. The full variable domain, rest sourced from reference TRBV2 and TRBJ1-5, is EPEVTQTPSHQVTQMGQEVILRCVPISNHLYFYWYRQILGQKVEFLVSFYNNEISEKSEIFDDQFSVERPDGSNFTLKIRSTKLEDSAMYFCASNGRSNQPQHFGDGTRLSIL.

The rearrangement joins TRBV4-3 to TRBJ1-1; D might be TRBD1 (6 bases). Germline CDR1 and CDR2: LGHNA and YSLEER. The ends were cut back, 0 bases at V and 8 bases at J, with 10 bases in the middle. The CDR3 has 13 residues. CDR3: CASSQDTGREAFF. CDR3 nucleotide sequence: TGCGCCAGCAGCCAAGATACAGGGAGAGAAGCTTTCTTT.

In its sample, this clone was seen a few times. V and J are TRBV9 and TRBJ2-5; TRBD1 matches 11 bases. The CDR3 is 14 amino acids. From germline, CDR1 is SGDLS and CDR2 YYNGEE. The ends lost 4 bases at V and 4 bases at J; junction bases unmatched: 3. CDR3: CASSPDRGRETQYF. CDR3 sequence (DNA): TGTGCCAGCAGCCCGGACAGGGGGCGAGAGACCCAGTACTTC.

The gene calls are TRBV19 and TRBJ1-4; 9 bases align to TRBD1. Germline V gene data show CDR1 as LNHDA and CDR2 as SQIVND (reference sequence). The CDR3 length is 13 residues. With V trimmed by 10 bases and J by 8 bases, 8 bases remained unmatched. The CDR3 is CATTGGAGEKLFF. The CDR3 DNA is TGTGCCACCACAGGGGGCGCAGGGGAAAAACTGTTTTTT. The entire variable domain, with the rest obtained from reference TRBV19 and TRBJ1-4, is as follows: DGGITQSPKYLFRKEGQNVTLSCEQNLNHDAMYWYRQDPGQGLRLIYYSQIVNDFQKGDIAEGYSVSREKKESFPLTVTSAQKNPTAFYLCATTGGAGEKLFFGSGTQLSVL.